A single sample gave rise to the 26 T cell receptor beta chains below, sequenced in a study of cytotoxic CD8 clonotypes in ibrutinib-treated CLL. Using immunoSEQ multiplex PCR, the repertoire was profiled, and TCRdb retains in-frame clones only, with some absent. The sample has over 15,000 clones, over 75% seen once. The sample consisted of PBMCs, taken before ibrutinib treatment. Source of these receptors: a human donor with chronic lymphocytic leukemia.

V and J are TRBV7-9 and TRBJ1-3; D is ambiguous. Germline CDR1 SEHNR, CDR2 FQNEAQ (reference sequence). CDR3 length: 16 residues. V was clipped by 4 bases and J by 2 bases, with 15 bases between them. The CDR3 protein is CASSSPQAGAGNTIYF. The CDR3 nucleotides read TGTGCCAGCAGCTCTCCTCAGGCCGGCGCTGGAAACACCATATATTTT.

The CDR3 coding sequence is TGTGCCAGCAGCACCAGGAACACCGGGGAGCTGTTTTTT. This translates into CASSTRNTGELFF. The chain uses TRBV7-6 and TRBJ2-2; D is ambiguous. The germline CDR1 and CDR2 sequences are SGHVS and FNYEAQ. This CDR3 has 13 residues. The V gene lost 5 bases and the J gene lost 1 base, with 5 bases spanning the gap.

The V call is TRBV6-5, the J call TRBJ2-7; 7 nucleotides line up with TRBD2. Germline V CDR1 and CDR2: MNHEY, SVGAGI. The CDR3 contains 13 residues. V shed 11 bases and J 4 bases; nucleotides not matched to a gene: 11. CDR3 sequence: CAARRGYSYEQYF. The CDR3 DNA reads TGTGCCGCCCGGCGGGGGTATAGTTACGAGCAGTACTTC.

The gene calls are TRBV7-3 and TRBJ2-5; D unclear. Per germline, CDR1 SGHTA and CDR2 FQGTGA. Trimming pared 4 bases from V and 5 bases from J, leaving 17 bases between. The CDR3 extends over 15 amino acids. The CDR3 sequence is CASSSTGSVGETQYF. The DNA of the CDR3 is TGTGCCAGCAGCTCCACGGGCTCCGTGGGGGAGACCCAGTACTTC. The full variable domain, in which reference TRBV7-3 and TRBJ2-5 provide the parts outside the CDR3, is GAGVSQTPSNKVTEKGKYVELRCDPISGHTALYWYRQSLGQGPEFLIYFQGTGAADDSGLPNDRFFAVRPEGSVSTLKIQRTERGDSAVYLCASSSTGSVGETQYFGPGTRLLVL.

By sample share, this clone is medium-sized (0.01 to 0.1%). The rearrangement uses TRBV16 and TRBJ1-2, with 8 bases fitting TRBD1. V shed 2 bases, J shed 3 bases, and the junction held 2 bases outside the gene matches. The CDR3 is made up of 14 amino acids. Germline V lookup: CDR1 KGHSY, CDR2 FQNENV. The CDR3 bases are TGTGCCAGCAGCCAAAGACAGGGGTACTATGGCTACACCTTC. It specifies CASSQRQGYYGYTF.

The chain uses TRBV11-1 and TRBJ2-1; 8 nucleotides line up with TRBD2. In germline, CDR1 is SGHAT, CDR2 FQDESV (reference sequence). The CDR3 has 15 amino acids. The V and J ends lost 5 bases and 8 bases, in that order; junction bases with no gene match: 11. In DNA, the CDR3 is TGTGCCAGCAGCCCGGGGGGGCGGGCGTTCGATGAGCAGTTCTTC. Protein sequence: CASSPGGRAFDEQFF.

The chain has TRBV7-3 and TRBJ1-2; 7 bases are shared with TRBD1. The CDR3 length is 13 residues. The V gene's germline CDR1 is SGHTA and CDR2 FQGTGA. Unmatched junction bases numbered 6, after V lost 4 bases and J lost 7 bases. The chain's CDR3 is CASSYDREGGYTF. In DNA form, the CDR3 reads TGTGCCAGCAGCTACGACAGGGAGGGTGGCTACACCTTC.

V is TRBV10-3 and J is TRBJ2-1, with D unresolved. CDR1 ENHRY and CDR2 SYGVKD come from the germline V gene. The CDR3 consists of 13 residues. The germline V and J ends were trimmed by 7 bases and 2 bases, with 9 bases remaining between them. CDR3 residues: CAIMQDPYNEQFF. CDR3 bases: TGTGCCATCATGCAGGATCCCTACAATGAGCAGTTCTTC.

The J gene is TRBJ1-2, the V gene TRBV28; D remains ambiguous. Deletions cut 2 bases from V and 0 bases from J, with 7 bases between. This CDR3 is built from 14 residues. The germline gives CDR1 MDHEN, CDR2 SYDVKM. The CDR3 region is CASSLRLANYGYTF. Here the CDR3 DNA reads TGTGCCAGCAGTTTAAGATTGGCTAACTATGGCTACACCTTC.

The rearrangement uses TRBV5-4 and TRBJ1-1; 8 bases are a match to TRBD1. The CDR3 length is 14 residues. Germline CDR1 reads SGHNT; CDR2 reads YYREEE (reference sequence). V shed 2 bases and J 10 bases; nucleotides not matched to a gene: 10. Here the CDR3 DNA reads TGTGCCAGCAGCTTTGGACCAGGGGGCGCGGGAGCTTTCTTT. Residues: CASSFGPGGAGAFF.

V usage is TRBV6-5 and J usage is TRBJ1-2; no reliable D call. Between the trimmed V and J ends, which lost 1 base and 1 base, there was a span of 10 bases. The CDR3 is 15 amino acids. Germline assignment: CDR1 MNHEY and CDR2 SVGAGI. The CDR3 region has the DNA TGTGCCAGCAGTTACTTGTCAGGCGGTAACTATGGCTACACCTTC. Its protein is CASSYLSGGNYGYTF.

The rearrangement uses TRBV7-2 and TRBJ1-6, with D uncertain. Germline V gene sequence: CDR1 SGHTA, CDR2 FQGNSA. Trimming removed 3 bases at V and 0 bases at J, with 9 bases between. The CDR3 is 16 residues long. In DNA form, the CDR3 reads TGTGCCAGCAGCTTTACAGCCAGCTCCTATAATTCACCCCTCCACTTT. The encoded protein is CASSFTASSYNSPLHF.

The V and J genes are TRBV4-1 and TRBJ1-2, with 8 bases identical to TRBD1. This CDR3 has 15 amino acids. Trimming removed 4 bases from V and 5 bases from J; junction bases left unmatched: 9. CDR1 MGHRA and CDR2 YSYEKL come from the germline V gene. The CDR3 DNA sequence: TGCGCCAGCAGCCCGGACAGGGTTTCTCCTTATGGCTACACCTTC. This translates into CASSPDRVSPYGYTF.

CDR3 in DNA: TGTGCCAGCAGTGCAGGGACACGGATCGGAGGCTACACCTTC. Encoded protein: CASSAGTRIGGYTF. The rearrangement links TRBV6-1 to TRBJ1-2, with a tentative D call TRBD1 (6 bases). Per the germline V gene, CDR1 is MNHNS and CDR2 is SASEGT. Deletions cut 4 bases from V and 8 bases from J, with 17 bases between. The CDR3 is made up of 14 amino acids.

The sample holds one count of this clone. The chain couples TRBV6-5 to TRBJ2-5; the D gene is possibly TRBD2 (6 bases). V dropped 11 bases and J dropped 5 bases, with 21 bases sitting between them. The germline gives CDR1 MNHEY, CDR2 SVGAGI. The CDR3 contains 14 residues. The CDR3 coding sequence is TGTGCCTCCAAATTCGGAGGGCCTCGTGAGACCCAGTACTTC. Translated, it gives CASKFGGPRETQYF.

The chain combines TRBV7-6 with TRBJ2-1; TRBD2 matches at 13 bases. Trimming removed 6 bases from V and 4 bases from J; junction bases left unmatched: 3. This CDR3 comprises 15 residues. Germline loops: CDR1 SGHVS, CDR2 FNYEAQ. The CDR3 DNA reads TGTGCCAGCAGGGCACTAGCGGGGGGGTACAATGAGCAGTTCTTC. Residues: CASRALAGGYNEQFF.

The chain links TRBV7-2 to TRBJ1-2; the match to TRBD1 covers 8 bases. The CDR3 contains 15 residues. V lost 1 base and J lost 5; bases outside the gene matches: 6. Germline values: CDR1 SGHTA, CDR2 FQGNSA. CDR3 in amino acids: CASSLDNRGSYGYTF. The CDR3, as DNA: TGTGCCAGCAGCTTAGACAACAGGGGGTCATATGGCTACACCTTC.

This clone was recorded once. V usage is TRBV4-1 and J usage is TRBJ2-1; maybe TRBD1 (5 bases). Germline V gives CDR1 MGHRA, CDR2 YSYEKL. V was clipped by 0 bases and J by 9 bases, with 18 bases between them. The CDR3 consists of 16 residues. DNA of the CDR3: TGCGCCAGCAGCCAAGATCCGGGCAGGGATGATGCTGAGCAGTTCTTC. It specifies CASSQDPGRDDAEQFF.

The chain couples TRBV5-6 to TRBJ2-2; possibly TRBD1 for D (6 bases). Germline lookup yields CDR1 SGHDT and CDR2 YYEEEE. Trimming took off 4 bases at V and 1 base at J, with 14 bases between the two ends. The CDR3 runs 16 residues. In DNA form, the CDR3 reads TGTGCCAGCAGCCCGCGTCCAGGGGAGAACACCGGGGAGCTGTTTTTT. Translation gives CASSPRPGENTGELFF.

The chain employs TRBV6-6 and TRBJ1-1, with a possible D match to TRBD1 (6 bases). This CDR3 contains 14 residues. Germline V gene sequence: CDR1 MNHNY, CDR2 SVGAGI (reference sequence). Trimming shortened V by 5 bases and J by 1 base, and 11 bases separated the two germline ends. CDR3 region: CASSPPGQNTEAFF. The DNA of the CDR3 is TGTGCCAGCAGTCCTCCGGGACAGAACACTGAAGCTTTCTTT.

The chain uses TRBV4-3 and TRBJ2-7, with unresolved D. CDR1 is LGHNA and CDR2 is YSLEER in the germline V gene. CDR3 size: 15 residues. Between the trimmed V and J ends, which lost 1 base and 3 bases, there was a span of 13 bases. The CDR3 here is CASSQGTQKRYEQYF. CDR3 DNA: TGCGCCAGCAGCCAAGGAACCCAAAAACGCTACGAGCAGTACTTC.

The chain links TRBV6-5 to TRBJ2-7; 8 positions agree with TRBD1. The CDR3 totals 12 residues. Trimming removed 6 bases from V and 4 bases from J; junction bases left unmatched: 2. Germline V lookup: CDR1 MNHEY, CDR2 SVGAGI. In DNA, the CDR3 is TGTGCCAGCAGCCGGACAGGGTACGAGCAGTACTTC. It encodes CASSRTGYEQYF.

The genes are TRBV6-5 and TRBJ1-6, with D unresolved. The CDR3 extends over 14 amino acids. Germline lookup yields CDR1 MNHEY and CDR2 SVGAGI. The ends were cut back, 6 bases at V and 0 bases at J, with 6 bases in the middle. The CDR3 reads CASSPSSYNSPLHF. The CDR3 nucleotides read TGTGCCAGCAGCCCAAGCTCCTATAATTCACCCCTCCACTTT.

The chain links TRBV19 to TRBJ1-1; D may be TRBD1 (5 bases). The CDR3 is 15 residues long. V was cut by 1 base and J by 1 base, with 10 bases left in between. The germline CDR1 and CDR2 sequences are LNHDA and SQIVND (reference sequence). The CDR3 sequence: CASSIAAGPNTEAFF. For the CDR3, the DNA is TGTGCCAGTAGTATAGCTGCAGGGCCGAACACTGAAGCTTTCTTT.

This rearrangement joins TRBV6-6 to TRBJ1-6, with 11 bases aligning to TRBD1. This CDR3 has 15 amino acids. CDR1 and CDR2 (germline): MNHNY, SVGAGI (reference sequence). Trimming at V came to 5 bases and at J to 7 bases, leaving 4 bases not matched to a gene. CDR3 coding DNA: TGTGCCAGCAGTGGAGGGACAGGGGGAAATTCACCCCTCCACTTT. Translated: CASSGGTGGNSPLHF.

The V call is TRBV7-2, the J call TRBJ2-7; either TRBD1 or TRBD2 may supply D (6 bases each). The CDR3 loop spans 15 amino acids. Germline-derived CDR1 and CDR2 are SGHTA and FQGNSA. V lost 4 bases, J lost 0 bases, and 13 bases lay in between. In DNA form, the CDR3 reads TGTGCCAGCAGCTCACAACCGGGGGCCTCCTACGAGCAGTACTTC. Protein product: CASSSQPGASYEQYF.